A single sample is the source of the 9 T cell receptor beta chains below, sequenced in a study of blood T cell repertoires in COVID-19 (dated by TCRdb to the early 2020s). The library was built by means of the immunoSEQ multiplex PCR assay. TCRdb obtained this table from immuneACCESS and retained in-frame rearrangements with V and J assigned. These tables miss some clones; where compared with another copy, unresolved V genes account for less than half of the shortfall, and the remainder is unexplained. The sample includes about 180,000 clones, with over 75% observed a single time. The ten most abundant clones make up about 7% of the sample. The sequencing sample was made of peripheral blood. The receptors were sampled from an older man with active or convalescent COVID-19.

The chain employs TRBV5-4 and TRBJ2-7; TRBD2 matches 10 bases. This CDR3 region has 15 residues. V was clipped by 4 bases and J by 2 bases; unmatched bases: 6. Germline CDR1 SGHNT, CDR2 YYREEE (reference sequence). Here the CDR3 DNA reads TGTGCCAGCAGCCCCGGGACTAGCGCCACCTACGAGCAGTACTTC. This codes for CASSPGTSATYEQYF.

This clone was recorded once. The chain joins TRBV7-2 to TRBJ2-5, with 8 bases identical to TRBD1. CDR1 is SGHTA, CDR2 FQGNSA, per germline. The CDR3 loop spans 16 amino acids. V shed 3 bases and J 1 base; nucleotides not matched to a gene: 7. The CDR3 sequence is CASSFSLTGVQETQYF. CDR3 sequence (DNA): TGTGCCAGCAGCTTCAGCCTGACAGGGGTCCAAGAGACCCAGTACTTC.

This chain uses TRBV21-1 with TRBJ2-2; the table names TRBD1, a call not compared with the DNA. TRBV21-1 is annotated as a pseudogene. The CDR3 is made up of 15 amino acids. This chain's CDR3 is CAPPVETANTGELFF. The CDR3 DNA sequence: TGTGCCCCACCCGTCGAGACAGCCAACACCGGGGAGCTGTTTTTT.

This clone was counted only a few times. The gene calls are TRBV9 and TRBJ2-1; D possibly corresponds to TRBD2 (6 bases). Germline CDR1 SGDLS, CDR2 YYNGEE. CDR3 size: 17 residues. The ends were cut back, 2 bases at V and 0 bases at J, with 15 bases in the middle. CDR3 DNA sequence: TGTGCCAGCAGCGTCGACCCGACTAGAAACTCCTACAATGAGCAGTTCTTC. Translation: CASSVDPTRNSYNEQFF.

The DNA of the CDR3 is TGTGCCATCATCTCAGAGGGTGGCACTGAAGCTTTCTTT. It encodes CAIISEGGTEAFF. The chain uses TRBV10-3 and TRBJ1-1; no firm D call. The CDR3 runs 13 residues. The germline V and J ends were trimmed by 7 bases and 4 bases, with 13 bases remaining between them. Germline CDR1 and CDR2: ENHRY and SYGVKD.

The rearrangement joins TRBV4-1 to TRBJ1-5, with TRBD1 matching over 7 bases. Germline lookup yields CDR1 MGHRA and CDR2 YSYEKL. The V gene end was trimmed by 1 base and the J gene end by 6 bases; junction bases not matched to a gene: 9. This CDR3 has 16 amino acids. Written as DNA, the CDR3 is TGCGCCAGCAGCCAAGGGGGACAGACCTCAGTTCAGCCCCAGCATTTT. Protein product: CASSQGGQTSVQPQHF.

The chain is built from TRBV6-5 and TRBJ2-7; D gene uncertain. Looked up from germline, CDR1 is MNHEY and CDR2 is SVGAGI. This CDR3 is 15 amino acids long. V was trimmed by 0 bases and J by 2 bases, leaving 11 bases between them. This CDR3 is CASSYSSGGPYEQYF. CDR3 DNA: TGTGCCAGCAGTTACTCGAGTGGCGGTCCCTACGAGCAGTACTTC.

The chain has TRBV10-1 and TRBJ2-7; TRBD2 matches at 7 bases. Germline CDR1 is WNHNN and CDR2 is SYGVQD (reference sequence). The CDR3 extends over 13 amino acids. V trimming: 5 bases; J trimming: 3 bases; junction bases outside the gene matches: 4. The CDR3 sequence: CASSTSVGYEQYF. The DNA for the CDR3 is TGCGCCAGCAGTACTAGCGTGGGCTACGAGCAGTACTTC.

The V gene is TRBV9, the J gene TRBJ2-3, with TRBD2 identical over 9 bases. CDR1 and CDR2 (germline): SGDLS, YYNGEE. The CDR3 has 20 amino acids. V shed 3 bases, J shed 3 bases, and the junction held 20 bases outside the gene matches. CDR3 in amino acids: CASSGLETGSSGATTDTQYF. DNA for the CDR3: TGTGCCAGCAGCGGATTGGAAACCGGGTCTAGCGGGGCTACGACAGATACGCAGTATTTT.